Shown below are 30 T cell receptor beta chains from a single sample sequenced in a study of OX40 agonist ivuxolimab in advanced cancers. TCRdb's copy holds only in-frame clones and misses some; the assay was immunoSEQ multiplex PCR. Of nearly 110,000 clones listed, roughly 90% were seen once; the top ten hold about 1.2%. The sample here was CD4+ or CD8+ T cells sorted from blood, taken in a trial of the OX40 agonist ivuxolimab. The source of these receptors is an adult with an advanced solid tumor such as melanoma, head and neck, liver or kidney cancer.

This chain links TRBV5-1 with TRBJ2-1; 12 positions agree with TRBD2. From germline, CDR1 is SGHRS and CDR2 YFSETQ. The CDR3 is 16 amino acids. Unmatched junction bases numbered 2, after V lost 0 bases and J lost 4 bases. CDR3 sequence: CASSLEGLAGYNEQFF. The DNA for the CDR3 is TGCGCCAGCAGCTTGGAAGGACTAGCGGGGTACAATGAGCAGTTCTTC.

The rearrangement joins TRBV27 to TRBJ2-3; perhaps TRBD2 as D (5 bases). Looked up from germline, CDR1 is MNHEY and CDR2 is SMNVEV (reference sequence). The CDR3 loop spans 16 amino acids. V was pared by 2 bases and J by 2 bases, with 14 bases between. CDR3 DNA sequence: TGTGCCAGCAGTTTAGGGCTAGCCGTCAACACAGATACGCAGTATTTT. This codes for CASSLGLAVNTDTQYF.

The V gene is TRBV4-1, the J gene TRBJ2-5; 7 bases line up with TRBD2. Germline V gene sequence: CDR1 MGHRA, CDR2 YSYEKL. The CDR3 consists of 17 residues. V was pared by 2 bases and J by 2 bases, with 11 bases of the junction left unmatched. The CDR3 region has the DNA TGCGCCAGCAGCCAATTTCCTAGCGAGGGAGGGCAAGAGACCCAGTACTTC. This sequence encodes CASSQFPSEGGQETQYF.

The chain links TRBV29-1 to TRBJ2-1; D is unclear. Germline-derived CDR1 and CDR2 are SQVTM and ANQGSEA. The V end lost 0 bases, the J end lost 0 bases, and 12 bases lay between the germline ends. The CDR3 totals 16 residues. CDR3 nucleotide sequence: TGCAGCGTTGAAGACACGACGTTCGGCTCCTACAATGAGCAGTTCTTC. Amino acid sequence: CSVEDTTFGSYNEQFF.

This chain uses TRBV29-1 with TRBJ2-4; no definite D call. This CDR3 is built from 13 residues. Germline CDR1 is SQVTM and CDR2 is ANQGSEA. V was pared by 4 bases and J by 4 bases, with 11 bases between. The CDR3 coding sequence is TGCAGCGTTGTAGGATCCCTTAAAAACATTCAGTACTTC. This sequence encodes CSVVGSLKNIQYF.

The J gene is TRBJ1-4, the V gene TRBV4-1; D remains unclear. Deletions cut 0 bases from V and 10 bases from J, with 9 bases between. Germline assignment: CDR1 MGHRA and CDR2 YSYEKL. The CDR3 spans 13 residues. In DNA form, the CDR3 reads TGCGCCAGCAGCCAAGATAAGGACCGAAAACTGTTTTTT. Translation gives CASSQDKDRKLFF.

V is TRBV27 and J is TRBJ1-4; D call uncertain. The CDR3 loop spans 15 amino acids. Germline lookup yields CDR1 MNHEY and CDR2 SMNVEV (reference sequence). V was trimmed by 4 bases and J by 0 bases, leaving 9 bases between them. In nucleotides, the CDR3 is TGTGCCAGCAGTTCATACGGAGCAACTAATGAAAAACTGTTTTTT. It translates to CASSSYGATNEKLFF.

This CDR3 reads CASSRAGDRGPEAFF. The CDR3 DNA reads as TGTGCCAGCAGCCGGGCTGGGGACAGGGGGCCTGAAGCTTTCTTT. This chain links TRBV5-4 with TRBJ1-1; 12 bases fit TRBD1. The CDR3 spans 15 residues. Looked up from germline, CDR1 is SGHNT and CDR2 is YYREEE (reference sequence). J gave up 6 bases and V 4 bases, and 7 bases lay outside the gene matches.

The chain joins TRBV6-5 to TRBJ2-1; no clear D gene. Germline V CDR1 and CDR2: MNHEY, SVGAGI. This CDR3 spans 12 amino acids. Trimming pared 7 bases from V and 6 bases from J, leaving 10 bases between. The CDR3 bases are TGTGCCAGCAAGGGCCAAGCCAATGAGCAGTTCTTC. This codes for CASKGQANEQFF.

To note about this clone: One end of the junction is discordant with germline, which a read error may explain. The genes are TRBV5-6 and TRBJ1-1; no reliable D call. CDR1 SGHDT and CDR2 YYEEEE come from the germline V gene. The CDR3 runs to 14 residues. The CDR3 region is CASSHYDDPKSPLF. CDR3 DNA: TGTGCCAGCAGCCATTATGACGACCCTAAATCACCCCTGTTT.

The V gene is TRBV6-4, the J gene TRBJ2-2; the match to TRBD2 covers 7 bases. The CDR3 totals 18 residues. Germline lookup yields CDR1 MRHNA and CDR2 SNTAGT. Trimming at V came to 2 bases and at J to 6 bases, leaving 15 bases not matched to a gene. The CDR3 region is CASSDSPRGEGFAGELFF. Written as DNA, the CDR3 is TGTGCCAGCAGTGACAGTCCACGGGGGGAAGGGTTCGCCGGGGAGCTGTTTTTT.

The chain couples TRBV4-1 to TRBJ1-5; D uncertain. The CDR3 covers 17 residues. Germline loops: CDR1 MGHRA, CDR2 YSYEKL. V was cut by 0 bases and J by 5 bases, with 17 bases left in between. The CDR3 coding sequence is TGCGCCAGCAGCCAAGATGCGAGACCGATAATTTATCAGCCCCAGCATTTT. Amino acids: CASSQDARPIIYQPQHF.

The V gene is TRBV7-8, the J gene TRBJ1-5; 9 nucleotides line up with TRBD1. The CDR3 has 15 residues. Germline V gene lookup returns CDR1 SGHVS and CDR2 FQNEAQ. V was clipped by 6 bases and J by 0 bases; unmatched bases: 3. CDR3 bases: TGTGCCAGCAGTTGGGACAGGGCTAGCAATCAGCCCCAGCATTTT. Translated, it gives CASSWDRASNQPQHF. Filled out from reference TRBV7-8 and TRBJ1-5, the complete variable domain reads GAGVSQSPRYKVAKRGQDVALRCDPISGHVSLFWYQQALGQGPEFLTYFQNEAQLDKSGLPSDRFFAERPEGSVSTLKIQRTQQEDSAVYLCASSWDRASNQPQHFGDGTRLSIL.

The genes are TRBV19 and TRBJ1-5; no clear D. The CDR3 is 19 residues long. V lost 0 bases, J lost 1 base, and 19 bases lay in between. From germline, CDR1 is LNHDA and CDR2 SQIVND (reference sequence). CDR3 in amino acids: CASSIDGRLRSPSNQPQHF. CDR3 nucleotides: TGTGCCAGTAGTATAGATGGGCGCCTAAGGTCTCCAAGCAATCAGCCCCAGCATTTT.

The chain links TRBV7-9 to TRBJ2-7; maybe TRBD1 (6 bases). Germline V gives CDR1 SEHNR, CDR2 FQNEAQ (reference sequence). The V end was cut by 1 base, the J end by 2 bases, with 21 bases between. The CDR3 runs to 18 residues. Here the CDR3 reads CASSLGNSLFGTTYEQYF. In DNA form, the CDR3 reads TGTGCCAGCAGCTTAGGAAATTCGCTATTTGGGACAACCTACGAGCAGTACTTC.

The chain recombines TRBV5-6 with TRBJ1-5; D remains ambiguous. CDR1 and CDR2 (germline): SGHDT, YYEEEE. The CDR3 totals 14 residues. Deletions cut 1 base from V and 4 bases from J, with 9 bases between. The CDR3 region has the DNA TGTGCCAGCAGCTTGAGGTCTGGTAATCAGCCCCAGCATTTT. Its translation: CASSLRSGNQPQHF.

V gene TRBV6-5 combines with J gene TRBJ1-2; 9 bases match TRBD1. The length of the CDR3 is 14 residues. J was trimmed by 6 bases and V by 5 bases; bases with no gene match: 7. CDR1 MNHEY and CDR2 SVGAGI come from the germline V gene. The CDR3 sequence: CASSDTTGGNGYTF. DNA of the CDR3: TGTGCCAGCAGTGACACGACAGGGGGAAATGGCTACACCTTC.

The chain joins TRBV27 to TRBJ2-1; 7 nucleotides align to TRBD2. The CDR3 runs to 16 residues. Germline values: CDR1 MNHEY, CDR2 SMNVEV (reference sequence). The V segment lost 3 bases and the J segment 6 bases; nucleotides outside the gene matches: 11. The CDR3 sequence: CASSFGMRERGNEQFF. Written as DNA, the CDR3 is TGTGCCAGCAGTTTCGGAATGCGGGAGAGGGGCAATGAGCAGTTCTTC.

V usage is TRBV19 and J usage is TRBJ2-7; 9 bases match TRBD2. This CDR3 contains 15 residues. Germline lookup yields CDR1 LNHDA and CDR2 SQIVND (reference sequence). V lost 3 bases, J lost 3 bases, and 6 bases stayed unmatched. In DNA form, the CDR3 reads TGTGCCAGTAGTATCGGGACTAGCCGTGACTACGAGCAGTACTTC. Protein product: CASSIGTSRDYEQYF.

The genes are TRBV11-2 and TRBJ2-3; 11 bases align to TRBD2. Looked up from germline, CDR1 is SGHAT and CDR2 is FQNNGV. Trimming removed 4 bases from V and 0 bases from J; junction bases left unmatched: 9. This CDR3 contains 18 residues. The CDR3 DNA reads as TGTGCCAGCAGCTCCAGGACTAGCGGGTCACCTAGCACAGATACGCAGTATTTT. Translated: CASSSRTSGSPSTDTQYF.

The chain combines TRBV7-6 with TRBJ1-2; D is perhaps TRBD1 (5 bases). The CDR3 has 13 residues. Germline V CDR1 and CDR2: SGHVS, FNYEAQ. The V gene lost 5 bases and the J gene lost 0 bases, with 7 bases spanning the gap. The CDR3 coding sequence is TGTGCCAGCAGCCGACAGCCTAACTATGGCTACACCTTC. This codes for CASSRQPNYGYTF.

The CDR3 protein is CASSVRAGALETQYF. Written as DNA, the CDR3 is TGTGCCAGCAGCGTCAGAGCGGGAGCGCTAGAGACCCAGTACTTC. The chain is built from TRBV9 and TRBJ2-5, with 8 bases lining up with TRBD2. The CDR3 has 15 residues. Germline CDR1 SGDLS, CDR2 YYNGEE. Trimming cost V 2 bases and J 4 bases; bases outside gene matches: 7.

The V call is TRBV6-1, the J call TRBJ2-1, with D maybe TRBD1 (5 bases). The V and J ends lost 3 bases and 7 bases respectively, with 7 bases between them. The CDR3 consists of 12 residues. Germline V gives CDR1 MNHNS, CDR2 SASEGT. CDR3: CASSDRDNEQFF. The DNA of the CDR3 is TGTGCCAGCAGTGACAGGGATAATGAGCAGTTCTTC.

This chain links TRBV28 with TRBJ2-7; weak D call: TRBD2 (6 bases). The CDR3 contains 14 residues. Germline CDR1 and CDR2: MDHEN and SYDVKM. V was clipped by 6 bases and J by 6 bases, with 18 bases between them. The DNA for the CDR3 is TGTGCCAGCAGCTCAGGAGGGGACGCGATCGAGCAGTACTTC. Translating it yields CASSSGGDAIEQYF.

The rearrangement links TRBV5-8 to TRBJ2-1, with 13 nucleotides matching TRBD2. V dropped 5 bases and J dropped 5; count of bases not matched to a gene: 7. The CDR3 is 16 residues long. The germline V gene has CDR1 SGHTS and CDR2 YDEGEE. CDR3 residues: CASSFGLAGAHNEQFF. CDR3 sequence (DNA): TGTGCCAGCAGTTTCGGACTAGCGGGAGCTCACAATGAGCAGTTCTTC. Looking up the rest from reference TRBV5-8 and TRBJ2-1 gives the full variable domain: EAGVTQSPTHLIKTRGQQATLRCSPISGHTSVYWYQQALGLGLQFLLWYDEGEERNRGNFPPRFSGRQFPNYSSELNVNALELEDSALYLCASSFGLAGAHNEQFFGPGTRLTVL.

V is TRBV10-1 and J is TRBJ2-1; D gene ambiguous. CDR1 and CDR2 from the germline V gene are WNHNN and SYGVQD (reference sequence). The CDR3 runs to 16 residues. Trimming took off 1 base at V and 0 bases at J, with 10 bases between the two ends. CDR3 residues: CASSEWQTSSYNEQFF. The CDR3 DNA is TGCGCCAGCAGTGAGTGGCAGACGAGCTCCTACAATGAGCAGTTCTTC.

The V and J genes are TRBV6-6 and TRBJ1-2, with 7 bases that match TRBD1. V was clipped by 8 bases and J by 14 bases; unmatched bases: 8. Germline V lookup: CDR1 MNHNY, CDR2 SVGAGI (reference sequence). The CDR3 runs to 10 residues. Here the CDR3 DNA reads TGTGCCAGCTGGACAGGCGGGTATACCTTC. Translating it yields CASWTGGYTF.

Comment on this clone: A clone one base away is much larger, so this may be a read error. This CDR3 is also generated by other DNA sequences in the sample. The chain has TRBV9 and TRBJ2-5, with 9 nucleotides matching TRBD2. Per germline, CDR1 SGDLS and CDR2 YYNGEE. The CDR3 is 17 residues long. J lost 5 bases, V lost 4 bases, and 15 bases had no gene match. The CDR3 protein is CASSPGQLAGGGETQYF. CDR3 sequence (DNA): TGTGCCAGCAGCCCAGGCCAACTCGCGGGAGGGGGGGAGACCCAGTACTTC. The full variable domain, with the rest looked up from reference TRBV9 and TRBJ2-5, is DSGVTQTPKHLITATGQRVTLRCSPRSGDLSVYWYQQSLDQGLQFLIQYYNGEERAKGNILERFSAQQFPDLHSELNLSSLELGDSALYFCASSPGQLAGGGETQYFGPGTRLLVL.

The chain uses TRBV5-8 and TRBJ2-5; either TRBD1 or TRBD2 may supply D (5 bases each). The germline CDR1 and CDR2 sequences are SGHTS and YDEGEE. The CDR3 totals 16 residues. Deletions cut 6 bases from V and 0 bases from J, with 18 bases between. The CDR3 region has the DNA TGTGCCAGCAACGACCGGGACGCAGCCTACCAAGAGACCCAGTACTTC. Its protein is CASNDRDAAYQETQYF.

This sequence joins TRBV6-1 and TRBJ2-1; TRBD2 matches 11 bases. Trimming cost V 1 base and J 7 bases; bases outside gene matches: 3. The CDR3 sequence is 15 residues long. CDR1 MNHNS and CDR2 SASEGT come from the germline V gene. CDR3 coding DNA: TGTGCCAGCAGTGAAGGACTAGCGGGAAGAAATGAGCAGTTCTTC. This codes for CASSEGLAGRNEQFF.